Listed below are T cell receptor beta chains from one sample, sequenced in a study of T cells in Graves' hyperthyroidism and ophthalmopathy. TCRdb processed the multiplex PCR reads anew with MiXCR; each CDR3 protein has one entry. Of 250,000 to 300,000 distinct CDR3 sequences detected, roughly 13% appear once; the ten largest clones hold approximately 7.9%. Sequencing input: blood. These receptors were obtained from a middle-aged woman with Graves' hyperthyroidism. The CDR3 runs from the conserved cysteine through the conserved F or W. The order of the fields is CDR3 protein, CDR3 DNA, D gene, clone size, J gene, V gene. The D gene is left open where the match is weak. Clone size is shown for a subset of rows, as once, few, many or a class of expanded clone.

CDR3 protein: CASSQVSREQYF; CDR3 DNA: TGTGCCAGCAGCCAAGTTTCGCGCGAGCAGTACTTC; D gene: -; clone size: many; J gene: TRBJ2-7; V gene: TRBV3-1
CDR3 protein: CASKRGRPVAGGPSRETQYF; CDR3 DNA: TGTGCCAGTAAAAGGGGAAGGCCCGTAGCGGGAGGGCCGTCGAGAGAGACCCAGTACTTC; D gene: TRBD2; clone size: many; J gene: TRBJ2-5; V gene: TRBV12-3/TRBV12-4
CDR3 protein: CASSLERRTEAFF; CDR3 DNA: TGTGCCAGCAGCTTAGAACGGAGGACTGAAGCTTTCTTT; D gene: -; clone size: many; J gene: TRBJ1-1; V gene: TRBV7-8
CDR3 protein: CAWSVDSPLHF; CDR3 DNA: TGTGCCTGGAGTGTAGACTCACCCCTCCACTTT; D gene: -; clone size: few; J gene: TRBJ1-6; V gene: TRBV30
CDR3 protein: CASSPLGTLSDEQYF; CDR3 DNA: TGTGCTAGCAGCCCCCTAGGTACCCTATCCGACGAGCAGTACTTC; D gene: -; clone size: many; J gene: TRBJ2-7; V gene: TRBV7-7
CDR3 protein: CASMEEQGINQPQHF; CDR3 DNA: TGTGCCAGTATGGAGGAACAGGGGATCAATCAGCCCCAGCATTTT; D gene: TRBD1; clone size: -; J gene: TRBJ1-5; V gene: TRBV19
CDR3 protein: CASSRDRIQETQYF; CDR3 DNA: TGTGCCAGCAGCCGCGACAGGATCCAAGAGACCCAGTACTTC; D gene: -; clone size: -; J gene: TRBJ2-5; V gene: TRBV7-9
CDR3 protein: CASSLPPLAGGHNEQFF; CDR3 DNA: TGCGCCAGCAGCTTGCCACCCCTAGCGGGAGGGCACAATGAGCAGTTCTTC; D gene: TRBD2; clone size: many; J gene: TRBJ2-1; V gene: TRBV5-1
CDR3 protein: CASSTRTGGRAQHF; CDR3 DNA: TGTGCCAGCAGTACCCGGACAGGGGGGCGAGCCCAGCATTTT; D gene: TRBD1; clone size: -; J gene: TRBJ1-5; V gene: TRBV6-1
CDR3 protein: CASSYWAGGRPNYNEQFF; CDR3 DNA: TGTGCCAGCAGTTATTGGGCGGGAGGCCGCCCTAACTACAATGAGCAGTTCTTC; D gene: TRBD2; clone size: -; J gene: TRBJ2-1; V gene: TRBV6-2/TRBV6-3
CDR3 protein: CASSLGLAGAYGEQFF; CDR3 DNA: TGTGCCAGTAGTTTGGGACTAGCGGGAGCGTACGGAGAGCAGTTCTTC; D gene: TRBD2; clone size: many; J gene: TRBJ2-1; V gene: TRBV19
CDR3 protein: CASSIDYDEQYF; CDR3 DNA: TGTGCCAGCAGCATTGACTACGACGAGCAGTACTTC; D gene: -; clone size: many; J gene: TRBJ2-7; V gene: TRBV3-1
CDR3 protein: CASRQGASTEAFF; CDR3 DNA: TGTGCCAGCAGACAGGGGGCAAGCACTGAAGCTTTCTTT; D gene: TRBD1; clone size: -; J gene: TRBJ1-1; V gene: TRBV2
CDR3 protein: CASSFPGTSGTDTQYF; CDR3 DNA: TGTGCCAGCAGTTTCCCCGGGACTAGCGGGACAGATACGCAGTATTTT; D gene: TRBD2; clone size: many; J gene: TRBJ2-3; V gene: TRBV12-3/TRBV12-4
CDR3 protein: CASSLAGGAAADEQYF; CDR3 DNA: TGTGCCAGCAGTCTAGCGGGGGGCGCGGCGGCGGACGAGCAGTACTTC; D gene: TRBD2; clone size: few; J gene: TRBJ2-7; V gene: TRBV13
CDR3 protein: CASSFRSTYNEQFF; CDR3 DNA: TGTGCCAGCAGTTTTAGGTCGACTTACAATGAGCAGTTCTTC; D gene: -; clone size: -; J gene: TRBJ2-1; V gene: TRBV27
CDR3 protein: CSAGGGGQGLSPLHF; CDR3 DNA: TGCAGTGCTGGGGGGGGAGGACAGGGTTTATCACCCCTCCACTTT; D gene: TRBD1; clone size: -; J gene: TRBJ1-6; V gene: TRBV20-1
CDR3 protein: CASSGGGGSNQPQHF; CDR3 DNA: TGTGCCAGCAGTGGTGGTGGGGGGAGCAATCAGCCCCAGCATTTT; D gene: -; clone size: many; J gene: TRBJ1-5; V gene: TRBV28
CDR3 protein: CASSDSAGEYNEQFF; CDR3 DNA: TGTGCCAGCAGTGACTCGGCGGGGGAGTACAATGAGCAGTTCTTC; D gene: TRBD2; clone size: many; J gene: TRBJ2-1; V gene: TRBV6-4
CDR3 protein: CASSRSGRDNEQFF; CDR3 DNA: TGTGCCAGCAGCAGAAGCGGGAGGGACAATGAGCAGTTCTTC; D gene: TRBD2; clone size: many; J gene: TRBJ2-1; V gene: TRBV28
CDR3 protein: CASSNLGQSNQPQHF; CDR3 DNA: TGTGCCAGTAGTAATTTGGGACAGAGCAATCAGCCCCAGCATTTT; D gene: TRBD1; clone size: few; J gene: TRBJ1-5; V gene: TRBV19
CDR3 protein: CASRQGYGYTF; CDR3 DNA: TGTGCCAGTCGACAGGGCTATGGCTACACCTTC; D gene: TRBD1; clone size: few; J gene: TRBJ1-2; V gene: TRBV19
CDR3 protein: CASSLSTSGPNVLTF; CDR3 DNA: TGCGCCAGCAGCTTGAGTACCTCTGGGCCCAACGTCCTGACTTTC; D gene: -; clone size: -; J gene: TRBJ2-6; V gene: TRBV5-1
CDR3 protein: CASSLATGGGNSPLHF; CDR3 DNA: TGTGCCAGCAGCTTAGCGACAGGGGGCGGAAATTCACCCCTCCACTTT; D gene: TRBD1; clone size: many; J gene: TRBJ1-6; V gene: TRBV7-6
CDR3 protein: CASSLPGGQGGYNEQFF; CDR3 DNA: TGTGCCAGCAGTTTACCCGGAGGACAGGGAGGCTACAATGAGCAGTTCTTC; D gene: TRBD1; clone size: many; J gene: TRBJ2-1; V gene: TRBV12-3/TRBV12-4
CDR3 protein: CSVRGVGQGRATSTDTQYF; CDR3 DNA: TGCAGCGTGAGGGGGGTGGGGCAGGGGAGAGCGACCAGCACAGATACGCAGTATTTT; D gene: -; clone size: many; J gene: TRBJ2-3; V gene: TRBV29-1
CDR3 protein: CAWGRAGRYEQYF; CDR3 DNA: TGTGCCTGGGGTCGAGCAGGGCGCTACGAGCAGTACTTC; D gene: -; clone size: many; J gene: TRBJ2-7; V gene: TRBV30
CDR3 protein: CASSLFRSDGYTF; CDR3 DNA: TGTGCCAGCAGCTTATTTAGGAGCGATGGCTACACCTTC; D gene: -; clone size: many; J gene: TRBJ1-2; V gene: TRBV7-2
CDR3 protein: CASNPGQGVNYGYTF; CDR3 DNA: TGTGCCAGCAATCCAGGACAGGGGGTTAACTATGGCTACACCTTC; D gene: TRBD1; clone size: -; J gene: TRBJ1-2; V gene: TRBV6-1
CDR3 protein: CATATGSNYGYTF; CDR3 DNA: TGTGCCACCGCGACAGGGTCAAACTATGGCTACACCTTC; D gene: TRBD1; clone size: many; J gene: TRBJ1-2; V gene: TRBV24-1
CDR3 protein: CASSERGDTQYF; CDR3 DNA: TGTGCCAGCAGTGAACGTGGAGATACGCAGTATTTT; D gene: -; clone size: many; J gene: TRBJ2-3; V gene: TRBV6-1
CDR3 protein: CSARGSYAGNQPQHF; CDR3 DNA: TGCAGTGCTAGAGGGAGTTATGCGGGGAATCAGCCCCAGCATTTT; D gene: -; clone size: many; J gene: TRBJ1-5; V gene: TRBV20-1
CDR3 protein: CASSLQNYNSPLHF; CDR3 DNA: TGTGCCAGCAGCTTACAGAACTATAATTCACCCCTCCACTTT; D gene: -; clone size: many; J gene: TRBJ1-6; V gene: TRBV7-9
CDR3 protein: CASSGGTSGRWNEQYF; CDR3 DNA: TGTGCCAGCAGCGGAGGGACTAGCGGGAGGTGGAACGAGCAGTACTTC; D gene: TRBD2; clone size: many; J gene: TRBJ2-7; V gene: TRBV7-2
CDR3 protein: CATSRDPWDFQETQYF; CDR3 DNA: TGTGCCACCAGCAGAGACCCCTGGGACTTCCAAGAGACCCAGTACTTC; D gene: -; clone size: many; J gene: TRBJ2-5; V gene: TRBV15
CDR3 protein: CASSLVVRYSETQYF; CDR3 DNA: TGTGCCAGCAGCTTAGTCGTACGATATTCGGAGACCCAGTACTTC; D gene: -; clone size: few; J gene: TRBJ2-5; V gene: TRBV7-2
CDR3 protein: CASRRTEHQPQHF; CDR3 DNA: TGTGCCAGCAGGAGGACAGAACATCAGCCCCAGCATTTT; D gene: -; clone size: many; J gene: TRBJ1-5; V gene: TRBV6-1
CDR3 protein: CASSPRTGTYGYTF; CDR3 DNA: TGTGCCAGCAGCCCACGGACCGGGACCTATGGCTACACCTTC; D gene: -; clone size: many; J gene: TRBJ1-2; V gene: TRBV5-8
CDR3 protein: CASTSGRFSYNEQFF; CDR3 DNA: TGTGCCAGCACTAGCGGGAGATTCTCCTACAATGAGCAGTTCTTC; D gene: TRBD2; clone size: many; J gene: TRBJ2-1; V gene: TRBV6-1
CDR3 protein: CASSDRGYSNQPQHF; CDR3 DNA: TGTGCCAGCAGTGATAGGGGATATAGCAATCAGCCCCAGCATTTT; D gene: -; clone size: many; J gene: TRBJ1-5; V gene: TRBV6-1
CDR3 protein: CSVGGMESYNEQFF; CDR3 DNA: TGCAGCGTGGGGGGGATGGAAAGCTACAATGAGCAGTTCTTC; D gene: TRBD2; clone size: few; J gene: TRBJ2-1; V gene: TRBV29-1
CDR3 protein: CASTPNMNTEAFF; CDR3 DNA: TGTGCCAGCACTCCAAACATGAACACTGAAGCTTTCTTT; D gene: -; clone size: many; J gene: TRBJ1-1; V gene: TRBV27
CDR3 protein: CASRDPGLAGVVYF; CDR3 DNA: TGTGCCAGCAGGGATCCGGGACTAGCGGGAGTTGTGTACTTC; D gene: TRBD2; clone size: few; J gene: TRBJ2-5; V gene: TRBV2
CDR3 protein: CASSLAGAVDTQYF; CDR3 DNA: TGTGCCAGCAGTTTAGCGGGAGCGGTAGATACGCAGTATTTT; D gene: -; clone size: many; J gene: TRBJ2-3; V gene: TRBV12-3/TRBV12-4
CDR3 protein: CASSSPQTGLSYEQYF; CDR3 DNA: TGTGCCAGCAGTTCCCCTCAAACGGGGCTATCCTACGAGCAGTACTTC; D gene: -; clone size: many; J gene: TRBJ2-7; V gene: TRBV6-1
CDR3 protein: CASSLDNGGYTF; CDR3 DNA: TGTGCCAGCAGCTTAGATAATGGGGGCTACACCTTC; D gene: -; clone size: few; J gene: TRBJ1-2; V gene: TRBV11-2
CDR3 protein: CAGRGRSYEQYF; CDR3 DNA: TGCGCCGGGAGGGGCCGTAGCTACGAGCAGTACTTC; D gene: TRBD2; clone size: many; J gene: TRBJ2-7; V gene: TRBV20-1
CDR3 protein: CASRMFRDGEAFF; CDR3 DNA: TGTGCCAGCAGAATGTTCCGGGACGGGGAAGCTTTCTTT; D gene: -; clone size: many; J gene: TRBJ1-1; V gene: TRBV6-1
CDR3 protein: CASSPRIDYGYTF; CDR3 DNA: TGTGCCAGCAGTCCTCGGATCGACTATGGCTACACCTTC; D gene: -; clone size: many; J gene: TRBJ1-2; V gene: TRBV28
CDR3 protein: CASSHGGYAGTYEQYF; CDR3 DNA: TGTGCCAGCAGTCACGGGGGATATGCAGGGACCTACGAGCAGTACTTC; D gene: -; clone size: many; J gene: TRBJ2-7; V gene: TRBV6-2/TRBV6-3
CDR3 protein: CASSRDLGGNTIYF; CDR3 DNA: TGTGCCAGCAGCCGTGACTTGGGTGGAAACACCATATATTTT; D gene: -; clone size: many; J gene: TRBJ1-3; V gene: TRBV7-9
CDR3 protein: CASSPDGIPGTDTQYF; CDR3 DNA: TGTGCCAGCAGCCCAGATGGGATCCCAGGCACAGATACGCAGTATTTT; D gene: -; clone size: many; J gene: TRBJ2-3; V gene: TRBV7-4
CDR3 protein: CASSPGLAGGYEQYF; CDR3 DNA: TGTGCCAGCTCACCCGGACTAGCGGGAGGCTACGAGCAGTACTTC; D gene: TRBD2; clone size: many; J gene: TRBJ2-7; V gene: TRBV18
CDR3 protein: CASSDGYSNQPQHF; CDR3 DNA: TGTGCCAGTAGTGACGGGTATAGCAATCAGCCCCAGCATTTT; D gene: -; clone size: many; J gene: TRBJ1-5; V gene: TRBV19
CDR3 protein: CSARKMTGTSNYGYTF; CDR3 DNA: TGCAGTGCCAGGAAGATGACAGGGACTTCTAACTATGGCTACACCTTC; D gene: TRBD1; clone size: many; J gene: TRBJ1-2; V gene: TRBV20-1
CDR3 protein: CASSGGGRVNTDTQYF; CDR3 DNA: TGTGCCAGCAGCGGGGGAGGGCGGGTTAACACAGATACGCAGTATTTT; D gene: TRBD2; clone size: -; J gene: TRBJ2-3; V gene: TRBV9
CDR3 protein: CAISEAGTRRGDTQYF; CDR3 DNA: TGTGCCATCAGTGAGGCCGGGACCCGGAGAGGGGATACGCAGTATTTT; D gene: -; clone size: few; J gene: TRBJ2-3; V gene: TRBV10-3